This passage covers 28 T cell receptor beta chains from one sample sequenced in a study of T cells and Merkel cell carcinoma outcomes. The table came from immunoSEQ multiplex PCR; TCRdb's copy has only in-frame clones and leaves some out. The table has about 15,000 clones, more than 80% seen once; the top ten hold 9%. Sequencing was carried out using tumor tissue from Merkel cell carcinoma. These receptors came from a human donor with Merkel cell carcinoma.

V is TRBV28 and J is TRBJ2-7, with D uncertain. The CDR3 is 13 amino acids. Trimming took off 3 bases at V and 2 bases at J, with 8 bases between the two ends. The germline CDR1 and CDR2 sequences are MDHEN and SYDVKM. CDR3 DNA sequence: TGTGCCAGCAGTTTCCCAGGAACCTACGAGCAGTACTTC. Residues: CASSFPGTYEQYF.

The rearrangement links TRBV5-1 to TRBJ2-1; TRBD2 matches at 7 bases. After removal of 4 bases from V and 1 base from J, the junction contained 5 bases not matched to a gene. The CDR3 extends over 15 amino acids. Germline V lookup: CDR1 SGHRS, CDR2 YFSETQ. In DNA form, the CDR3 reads TGCGCCAGCAGCCCCCTTAGCGGGTCCTACAATGAGCAGTTCTTC. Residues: CASSPLSGSYNEQFF.

CDR3 sequence (DNA): TGTGCCAGCAGCTCGGGACTAGCCTACAATGAGCAGTTCTTC. Its translation is CASSSGLAYNEQFF. The genes are TRBV11-3 and TRBJ2-1; 8 bases fit TRBD2. V trimming: 4 bases; J trimming: 2 bases; junction bases outside the gene matches: 1. The germline gives CDR1 SGHNT, CDR2 YENEEA. The CDR3 extends over 14 amino acids. The variable domain in full, with the rest retrieved from reference TRBV11-3 and TRBJ2-1, is EAGVVQSPRYKIIEKKQPVAFWCNPISGHNTLYWYLQNLGQGPELLIRYENEEAVDDSQLPKDRFSAERLKGVDSTLKIQPAELGDSAVYLCASSSGLAYNEQFFGPGTRLTVL.

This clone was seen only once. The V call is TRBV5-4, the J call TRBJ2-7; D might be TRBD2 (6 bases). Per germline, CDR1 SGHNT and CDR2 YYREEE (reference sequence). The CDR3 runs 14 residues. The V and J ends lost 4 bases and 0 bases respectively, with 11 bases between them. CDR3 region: CASSRDSSSYEQYF. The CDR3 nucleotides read TGTGCCAGCAGCCGGGACTCGAGCTCCTACGAGCAGTACTTC.

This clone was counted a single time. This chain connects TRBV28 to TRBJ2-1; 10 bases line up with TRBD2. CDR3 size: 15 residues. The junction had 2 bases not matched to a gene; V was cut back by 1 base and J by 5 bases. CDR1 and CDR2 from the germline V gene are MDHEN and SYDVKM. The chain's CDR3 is CASSLSGLANNEQFF. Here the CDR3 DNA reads TGTGCCAGCAGTTTATCGGGACTAGCGAACAATGAGCAGTTCTTC.

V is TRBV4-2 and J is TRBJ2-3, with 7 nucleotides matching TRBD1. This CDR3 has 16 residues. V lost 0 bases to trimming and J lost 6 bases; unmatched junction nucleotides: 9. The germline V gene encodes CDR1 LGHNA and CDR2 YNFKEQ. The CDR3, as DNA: TGTGCCAGCAGCCAAGAGGGAGACAGGGTGGGGGATACGCAGTATTTT. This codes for CASSQEGDRVGDTQYF.

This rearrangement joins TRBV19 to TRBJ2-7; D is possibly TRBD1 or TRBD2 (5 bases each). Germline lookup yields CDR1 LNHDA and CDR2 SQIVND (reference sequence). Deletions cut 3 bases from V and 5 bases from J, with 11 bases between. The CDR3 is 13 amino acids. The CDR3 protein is CASSIEGPNEQYF. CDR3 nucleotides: TGTGCCAGTAGTATCGAGGGGCCCAACGAGCAGTACTTC. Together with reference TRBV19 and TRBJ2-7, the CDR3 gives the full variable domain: DGGITQSPKYLFRKEGQNVTLSCEQNLNHDAMYWYRQDPGQGLRLIYYSQIVNDFQKGDIAEGYSVSREKKESFPLTVTSAQKNPTAFYLCASSIEGPNEQYFGPGTRLTVT.

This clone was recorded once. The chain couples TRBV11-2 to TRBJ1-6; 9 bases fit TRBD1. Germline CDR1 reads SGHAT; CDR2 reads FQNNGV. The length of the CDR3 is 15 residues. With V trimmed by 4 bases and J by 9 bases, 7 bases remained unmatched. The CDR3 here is CASSSAGTGFSPLHF. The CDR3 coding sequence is TGTGCCAGCAGCTCTGCCGGGACAGGGTTTTCACCCCTCCACTTT. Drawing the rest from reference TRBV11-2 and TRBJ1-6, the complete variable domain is EAGVAQSPRYKIIEKRQSVAFWCNPISGHATLYWYQQILGQGPKLLIQFQNNGVVDDSQLPKDRFSAERLKGVDSTLKIQPAKLEDSAVYLCASSSAGTGFSPLHFGNGTRLTVT.

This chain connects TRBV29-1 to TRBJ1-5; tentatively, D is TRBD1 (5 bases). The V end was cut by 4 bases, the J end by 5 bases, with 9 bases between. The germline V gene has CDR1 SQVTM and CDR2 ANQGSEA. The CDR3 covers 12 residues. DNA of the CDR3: TGCAGCGTTGGGGGGGGTCATCAGCCCCAGCATTTT. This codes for CSVGGGHQPQHF. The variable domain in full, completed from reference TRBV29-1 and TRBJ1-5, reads SAVISQKPSRDICQRGTSLTIQCQVDSQVTMMFWYRQQPGQSLTLIATANQGSEATYESGFVIDKFPISRPNLTFSTLTVSNMSPEDSSIYLCSVGGGHQPQHFGDGTRLSIL.

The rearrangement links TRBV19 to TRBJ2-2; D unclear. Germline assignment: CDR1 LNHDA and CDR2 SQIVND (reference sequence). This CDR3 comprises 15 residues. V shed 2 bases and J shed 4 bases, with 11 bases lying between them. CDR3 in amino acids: CASSIPHIGTGELFF. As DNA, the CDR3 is TGTGCCAGTAGTATACCGCACATAGGCACCGGGGAGCTGTTTTTT. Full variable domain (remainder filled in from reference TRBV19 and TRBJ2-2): DGGITQSPKYLFRKEGQNVTLSCEQNLNHDAMYWYRQDPGQGLRLIYYSQIVNDFQKGDIAEGYSVSREKKESFPLTVTSAQKNPTAFYLCASSIPHIGTGELFFGEGSRLTVL.

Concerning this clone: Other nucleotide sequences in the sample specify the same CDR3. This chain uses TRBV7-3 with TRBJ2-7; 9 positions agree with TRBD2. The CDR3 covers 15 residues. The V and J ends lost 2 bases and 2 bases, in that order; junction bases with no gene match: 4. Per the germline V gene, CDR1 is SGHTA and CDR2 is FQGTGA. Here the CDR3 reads CASSLQAGGTYEQYF. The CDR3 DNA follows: TGTGCCAGCAGCTTACAAGCGGGGGGAACCTACGAGCAGTACTTC. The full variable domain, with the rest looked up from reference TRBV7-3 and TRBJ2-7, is GAGVSQTPSNKVTEKGKYVELRCDPISGHTALYWYRQSLGQGPEFLIYFQGTGAADDSGLPNDRFFAVRPEGSVSTLKIQRTERGDSAVYLCASSLQAGGTYEQYFGPGTRLTVT.

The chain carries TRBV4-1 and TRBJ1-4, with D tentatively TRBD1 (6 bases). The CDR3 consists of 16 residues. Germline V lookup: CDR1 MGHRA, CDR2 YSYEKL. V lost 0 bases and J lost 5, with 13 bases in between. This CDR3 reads CASSQDARGPNEKLFF. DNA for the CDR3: TGCGCCAGCAGCCAAGATGCGCGGGGGCCAAATGAAAAACTGTTTTTT.

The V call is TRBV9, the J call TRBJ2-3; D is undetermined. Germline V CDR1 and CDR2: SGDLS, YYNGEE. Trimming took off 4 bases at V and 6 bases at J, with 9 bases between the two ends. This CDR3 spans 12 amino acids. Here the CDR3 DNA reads TGTGCCAGCAGCATACTGGGGGATACGCAGTATTTT. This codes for CASSILGDTQYF.

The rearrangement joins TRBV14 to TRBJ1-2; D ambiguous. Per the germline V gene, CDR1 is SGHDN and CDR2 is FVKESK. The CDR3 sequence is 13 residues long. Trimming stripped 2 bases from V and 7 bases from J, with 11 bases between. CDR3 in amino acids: CASSQYTGIGYTF. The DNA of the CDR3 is TGTGCCAGCAGCCAATACACGGGGATTGGCTACACCTTC. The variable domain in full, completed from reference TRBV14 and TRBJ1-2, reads EAGVTQFPSHSVIEKGQTVTLRCDPISGHDNLYWYRRVMGKEIKFLLHFVKESKQDESGMPNNRFLAERTGGTYSTLKVQPAELEDSGVYFCASSQYTGIGYTFGSGTRLTVV.

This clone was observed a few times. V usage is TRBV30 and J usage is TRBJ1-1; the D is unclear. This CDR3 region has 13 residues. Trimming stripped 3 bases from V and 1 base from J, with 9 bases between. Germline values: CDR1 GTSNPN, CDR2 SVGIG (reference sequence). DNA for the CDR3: TGTGCCTGGAGGGGAGGTGGGAACACTGAAGCTTTCTTT. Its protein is CAWRGGGNTEAFF.

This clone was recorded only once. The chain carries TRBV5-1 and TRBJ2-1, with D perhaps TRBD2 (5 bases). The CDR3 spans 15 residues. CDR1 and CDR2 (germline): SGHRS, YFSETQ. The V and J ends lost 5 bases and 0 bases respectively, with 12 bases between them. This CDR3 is CASSPRAGSYNEQFF. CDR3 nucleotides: TGCGCCAGCAGTCCGAGGGCGGGCTCCTACAATGAGCAGTTCTTC. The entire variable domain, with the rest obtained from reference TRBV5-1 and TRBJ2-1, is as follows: KAGVTQTPRYLIKTRGQQVTLSCSPISGHRSVSWYQQTPGQGLQFLFEYFSETQRNKGNFPGRFSGRQFSNSRSEMNVSTLELGDSALYLCASSPRAGSYNEQFFGPGTRLTVL.

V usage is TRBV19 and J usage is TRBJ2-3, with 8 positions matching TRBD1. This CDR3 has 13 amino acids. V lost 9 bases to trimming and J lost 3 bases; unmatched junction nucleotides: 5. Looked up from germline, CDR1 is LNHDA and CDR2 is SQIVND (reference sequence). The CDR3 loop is CASSTGGTDTQYF. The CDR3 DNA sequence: TGTGCCAGCTCCACAGGGGGTACAGATACGCAGTATTTT.

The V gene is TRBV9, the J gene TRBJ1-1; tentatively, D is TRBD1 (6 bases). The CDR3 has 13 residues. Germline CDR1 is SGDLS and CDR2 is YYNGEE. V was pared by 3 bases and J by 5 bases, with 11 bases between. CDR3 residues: CASSGTGRTEAFF. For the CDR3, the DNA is TGTGCCAGCAGCGGTACAGGGAGGACTGAAGCTTTCTTT.

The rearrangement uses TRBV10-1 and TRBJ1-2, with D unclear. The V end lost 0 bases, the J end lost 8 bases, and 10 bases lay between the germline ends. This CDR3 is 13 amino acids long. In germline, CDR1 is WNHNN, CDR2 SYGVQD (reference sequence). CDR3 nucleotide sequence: TGCGCCAGCAGTGAGTCTATACGAGGGGGCTACACCTTC. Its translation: CASSESIRGGYTF.

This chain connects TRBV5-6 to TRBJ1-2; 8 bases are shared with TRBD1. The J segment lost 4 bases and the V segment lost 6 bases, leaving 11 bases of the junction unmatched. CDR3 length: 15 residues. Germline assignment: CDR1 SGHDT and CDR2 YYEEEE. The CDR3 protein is CASKPKDRASYGYTF. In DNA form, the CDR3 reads TGTGCCAGCAAACCCAAGGACAGGGCTTCCTATGGCTACACCTTC. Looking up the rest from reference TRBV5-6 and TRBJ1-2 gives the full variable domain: DAGVTQSPTHLIKTRGQQVTLRCSPKSGHDTVSWYQQALGQGPQFIFQYYEEEERQRGNFPDRFSGHQFPNYSSELNVNALLLGDSALYLCASKPKDRASYGYTFGSGTRLTVV.

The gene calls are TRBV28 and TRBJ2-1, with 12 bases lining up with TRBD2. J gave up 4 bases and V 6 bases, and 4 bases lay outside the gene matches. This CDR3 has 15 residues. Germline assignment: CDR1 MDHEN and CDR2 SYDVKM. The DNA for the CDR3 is TGTGCCAGCAGCCTCGGGACTAGCGGGTACAATGAGCAGTTCTTC. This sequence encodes CASSLGTSGYNEQFF.

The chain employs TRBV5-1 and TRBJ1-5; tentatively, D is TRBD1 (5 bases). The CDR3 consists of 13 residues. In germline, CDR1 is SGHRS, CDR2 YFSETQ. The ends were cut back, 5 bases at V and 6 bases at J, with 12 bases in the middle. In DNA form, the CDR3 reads TGCGCCAGCAGTTTCGGGGGAGGTCAGCCCCAGCATTTT. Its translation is CASSFGGGQPQHF.

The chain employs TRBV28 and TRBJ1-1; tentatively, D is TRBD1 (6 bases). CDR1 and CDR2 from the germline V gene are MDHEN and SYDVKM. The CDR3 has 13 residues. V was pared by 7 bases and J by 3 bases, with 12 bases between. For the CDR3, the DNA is TGTGCCAGCATTGCCCAGGGGTACACTGAAGCTTTCTTT. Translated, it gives CASIAQGYTEAFF.

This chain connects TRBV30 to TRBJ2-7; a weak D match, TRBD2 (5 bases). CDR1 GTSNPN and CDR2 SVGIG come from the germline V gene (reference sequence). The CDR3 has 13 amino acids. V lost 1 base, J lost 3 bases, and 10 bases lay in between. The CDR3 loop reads CAWSEGLYYEQYF. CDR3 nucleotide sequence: TGTGCCTGGAGTGAAGGACTCTACTACGAGCAGTACTTC.

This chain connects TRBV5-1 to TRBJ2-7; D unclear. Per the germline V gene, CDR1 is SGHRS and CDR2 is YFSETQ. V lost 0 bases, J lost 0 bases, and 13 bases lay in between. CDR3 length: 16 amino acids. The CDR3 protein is CASSLGQGISSYEQYF. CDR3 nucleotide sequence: TGCGCCAGCAGCTTGGGGCAAGGGATTAGCTCCTACGAGCAGTACTTC.

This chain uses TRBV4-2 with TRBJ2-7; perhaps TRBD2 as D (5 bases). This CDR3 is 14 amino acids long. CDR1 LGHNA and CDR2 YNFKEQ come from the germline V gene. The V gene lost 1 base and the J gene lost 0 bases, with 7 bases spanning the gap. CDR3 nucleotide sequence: TGTGCCAGCAGCCAAGTGGACTCCTCCTACGAGCAGTACTTC. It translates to CASSQVDSSYEQYF.

The CDR3 coding sequence is TGTGCCATCAGCGACCTTAATACGCAGTATTTT. Its translation: CAISDLNTQYF. The chain recombines TRBV10-3 with TRBJ2-3, with D hard to call. This CDR3 region has 11 residues. The germline V gene encodes CDR1 ENHRY and CDR2 SYGVKD. The V gene lost 6 bases and the J gene lost 7 bases, with 8 bases spanning the gap.

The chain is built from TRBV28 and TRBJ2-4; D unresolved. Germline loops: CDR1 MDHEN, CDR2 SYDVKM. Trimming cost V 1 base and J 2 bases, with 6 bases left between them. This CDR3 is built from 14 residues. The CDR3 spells CASSLFPSKNIQYF. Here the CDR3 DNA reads TGTGCCAGCAGTTTATTCCCCTCCAAAAACATTCAGTACTTC.